The 17 T cell receptor beta chains presented below share a single source sample, sequenced in a study of cytomegalovirus exposure and HLA in healthy donors. A multiplex PCR was run with 60 Vbeta primers and 13 Jbeta primers. Here immunoSEQ multiplex PCR was the method, and the copy in TCRdb shows in-frame clones only, minus some. The sample consists of about 130,000 clones, roughly 75% of them appearing once. The sequenced sample consisted of PBMCs. Receptors originate from a man aged 30-40 years in good health and CMV-seronegative.

There are a few counts of this clone. CDR3 coding DNA: TGTGCCAGCAGCTTTAGCGGGAGGGGGACAGATACGCAGTATTTT. As protein: CASSFSGRGTDTQYF. This chain connects TRBV7-3 to TRBJ2-3, with 11 bases that match TRBD2. J lost 3 bases, V lost 3 bases, and 2 bases had no gene match. CDR3 size: 15 residues. In germline, CDR1 is SGHTA, CDR2 FQGTGA.

The chain carries TRBV2 and TRBJ2-3, with 11 positions matching TRBD1. The V segment lost 2 bases and the J segment 2 bases; nucleotides outside the gene matches: 6. In germline, CDR1 is SNHLY, CDR2 FYNNEI. This CDR3 has 17 residues. CDR3 residues: CASSEMDRGRVTDTQYF. CDR3 coding DNA: TGTGCCAGCAGTGAAATGGACAGGGGGCGAGTCACAGATACGCAGTATTTT.

This clone was picked up one time. This chain connects TRBV6-5 to TRBJ1-5, with D possibly being TRBD1 (6 bases). CDR1 is MNHEY and CDR2 is SVGAGI in the germline V gene. CDR3 length equals 15 residues. V lost 6 bases and J lost 5, with 17 bases in between. The CDR3 is CASRRQASLDQPQHF. The CDR3 nucleotides are TGTGCCAGCAGAAGACAGGCCTCGCTAGATCAGCCCCAGCATTTT.

This clone has a handful of counts. The chain combines TRBV5-1 with TRBJ2-1; TRBD2 matches 14 bases. Germline-derived CDR1 and CDR2 are SGHRS and YFSETQ. J lost 5 bases, V lost 3 bases, and 4 bases had no gene match. There are 16 residues in the CDR3. DNA for the CDR3: TGCGCCAGCAGCTGGGGACTAGCGGGGGCCAACAATGAGCAGTTCTTC. Its translation: CASSWGLAGANNEQFF.

The J gene is TRBJ1-4, the V gene TRBV30; a weak D match, TRBD1 (6 bases). The germline CDR1 and CDR2 sequences are GTSNPN and SVGIG (reference sequence). There are 14 residues in the CDR3. The V end lost 1 base, the J end lost 5 bases, and 11 bases lay between the germline ends. The CDR3 reads CAWSDTQGNEKLFF. CDR3 bases: TGTGCCTGGAGTGATACCCAGGGGAATGAAAAACTGTTTTTT.

This clone has only one observation. The V and J genes are TRBV6-1 and TRBJ2-5; D perhaps matches TRBD2 (5 bases). Germline V lookup: CDR1 MNHNS, CDR2 SASEGT. The V and J ends lost 3 bases and 5 bases respectively, with 19 bases between them. The CDR3 loop spans 16 amino acids. CDR3 protein: CASSDGLPLEGETQYF. In DNA, the CDR3 is TGTGCCAGCAGTGACGGACTCCCCCTCGAAGGCGAGACCCAGTACTTC.

The chain recombines TRBV5-5 with TRBJ1-3; the match to TRBD1 covers 10 bases. CDR3 length: 16 amino acids. The germline CDR1 and CDR2 sequences are SGHKS and YYEKEE (reference sequence). J was trimmed by 3 bases and V by 1 base; bases with no gene match: 4. The CDR3 loop is CASSLTGQGYGNTIYF. In nucleotides, the CDR3 is TGTGCCAGCAGCTTGACGGGACAGGGGTATGGAAACACCATATATTTT. The whole variable domain, remainder taken from reference TRBV5-5 and TRBJ1-3, is DAGVTQSPTHLIKTRGQQVTLRCSPISGHKSVSWYQQVLGQGPQFIFQYYEKEERGRGNFPDRFSARQFPNYSSELNVNALLLGDSALYLCASSLTGQGYGNTIYFGEGSWLTVV.

The V call is TRBV5-4, the J call TRBJ2-5; 12 bases align to TRBD1. V lost 4 bases, J lost 4 bases, and 8 bases stayed unmatched. Germline CDR1 reads SGHNT; CDR2 reads YYREEE (reference sequence). This CDR3 is built from 16 residues. As DNA, the CDR3 is TGTGCCAGCAGCCAGGGACAGGGGGCCCGCGGAGAGACCCAGTACTTC. Protein: CASSQGQGARGETQYF.

The gene calls are TRBV2 and TRBJ2-2, with D tentatively TRBD2 (6 bases). The CDR3 has 15 amino acids. V was shortened by 6 bases and J by 4 bases, with 15 bases between the two germline ends. CDR1 and CDR2 from the germline V gene are SNHLY and FYNNEI. The DNA for the CDR3 is TGTGCCAGCAGAACGGGACTGCCATTCACCGGGGAGCTGTTTTTT. It translates to CASRTGLPFTGELFF.

This rearrangement joins TRBV7-9 to TRBJ1-1; perhaps TRBD1 as D (6 bases). This CDR3 is built from 15 residues. The V gene's germline CDR1 is SEHNR and CDR2 FQNEAQ (reference sequence). V lost 5 bases to trimming and J lost 0 bases, with 13 bases between them. The CDR3 region has the DNA TGTGCCAGCAGCATCCTCCAGGGGCTGAACACTGAAGCTTTCTTT. Translating it yields CASSILQGLNTEAFF.

V is TRBV5-4 and J is TRBJ1-1, with D perhaps matching TRBD1 (6 bases). The CDR3 loop spans 14 amino acids. V lost 4 bases to trimming and J lost 5 bases, with 15 bases between them. Looked up from germline, CDR1 is SGHNT and CDR2 is YYREEE (reference sequence). CDR3 protein: CASSQKTGLTEAFF. CDR3 nucleotide sequence: TGTGCCAGCAGCCAAAAGACAGGCCTGACTGAAGCTTTCTTT.

The rearrangement links TRBV7-2 to TRBJ1-2; 11 bases fit TRBD1. The CDR3 has 14 residues. Germline V gene lookup returns CDR1 SGHTA and CDR2 FQGNSA. J lost 8 bases, V lost 6 bases, and 8 bases had no gene match. CDR3 DNA sequence: TGTGCCAGCAGTAGAACCGGGACAGGGGGAGGCTACACCTTC. Amino acids: CASSRTGTGGGYTF.

The genes are TRBV30 and TRBJ2-2; TRBD1 matches 9 bases. V shed 2 bases, J shed 6 bases, and the junction held 19 bases outside the gene matches. The CDR3 length is 19 residues. Germline V gene data show CDR1 as GTSNPN and CDR2 as SVGIG (reference sequence). DNA for the CDR3: TGTGCCTGGAGTAGTTTTGTGGGGACAGGGTCGATGGAGCCCGGGGAGCTGTTTTTT. Translated, it gives CAWSSFVGTGSMEPGELFF.

The rearrangement joins TRBV1 to TRBJ1-5; TRBD1 reflects the table's D call only, with no check against the DNA. TRBV1 is noted as a pseudogene. The CDR3 has 19 amino acids. The CDR3 here is CTSSQPKDRQDSSNQPQHF. CDR3 DNA sequence: TGCACCAGCAGCCAACCCAAGGACAGGCAAGATTCTAGCAATCAGCCCCAGCATTTT.

The chain is built from TRBV4-3 and TRBJ2-1, with D maybe TRBD2 (6 bases). Germline CDR1 LGHNA, CDR2 YSLEER. The CDR3 totals 17 residues. The ends were cut back, 0 bases at V and 0 bases at J, with 12 bases in the middle. DNA for the CDR3: TGCGCCAGCAGCCAAGATCCGGCGGGAAGCTCCTACAATGAGCAGTTCTTC. Its protein is CASSQDPAGSSYNEQFF.

The V gene is TRBV4-1, the J gene TRBJ1-1; maybe TRBD1 (5 bases). V lost 4 bases to trimming and J lost 1 base, with 7 bases between them. CDR1 is MGHRA and CDR2 is YSYEKL in the germline V gene. The CDR3 runs to 13 residues. The CDR3 here is CASSLQGNTEAFF. The CDR3 nucleotides read TGCGCCAGCAGCCTGCAGGGGAACACTGAAGCTTTCTTT.

As DNA, the CDR3 is TGCGCCAGCAGCCAAGCCCCCGGTCAGCCCCAGCATTTT. As protein: CASSQAPGQPQHF. V gene TRBV4-1 combines with J gene TRBJ1-5, with no clear D. V lost 1 base to trimming and J lost 6 bases, with 7 bases between them. This CDR3 spans 13 amino acids. In germline, CDR1 is MGHRA, CDR2 YSYEKL.